This T cell receptor (beta chain) was sequenced during a study of T cell responses to AZD1222 COVID-19 vaccine. Broader study findings: Repertoire sampling occurred only after the peak T cell response. Donors skewed white British and female; clonal diversity was possibly underestimated. Reportedly, close to half of spike-specific TCRs are directed against unmutated variant regions.

In the case of this clone: Its antigen remains unknown.

Libraries were prepared by immunoSEQ multiplex PCR; TCRdb keeps only in-frame clonotypes and omits some of them. The sample contains over 100,000 clones, 85% of which appear only once. This CDR3 comprises 16 residues. The V gene's germline CDR1 is SGHDT and CDR2 YYEEEE. Trimming removed 4 bases from V and 1 base from J; junction bases left unmatched: 3. This receptor was taken from an adult who received the MenACWY meningococcal vaccine as a control. Sequenced here: peripheral blood, sampled 28 days after the second dose of the MenACWY control vaccine. The genes are TRBV5-6 and TRBJ2-2; 11 nucleotides match TRBD1. The CDR3 is CASSRTGGKNTGELFF. The CDR3 DNA sequence: TGTGCCAGCAGCCGGACAGGGGGCAAGAACACCGGGGAGCTGTTTTTT.